Below, 28 T cell receptor beta chains from the same sample are listed, as sequenced in a study of immune heterogeneity within non-small cell lung tumors. Bulk tumor gDNA, roughly 600 ng per sample, served as the TCR template. The authors collected several far-apart biopsies from each primary tumor during surgery. Their non-small cell lung cancer was newly diagnosed and untreated, and the patients underwent curative surgery. CDR3 of TCR beta was amplified by multiplex PCR that used 32 V and 13 J primers. Via MiXCR, TCRdb re-called the multiplex PCR reads, giving one row per CDR3 protein. The table has over 30,000 distinct CDR3 sequences, around 28% seen once. Sequencing was carried out using lung tumor tissue. The source of these receptors is a man aged 35-49 years with non-small cell lung cancer.

The V call is TRBV19, the J call TRBJ2-2; 10 bases map to TRBD2. The CDR3 is 16 amino acids. V shed 7 bases and J 9 bases; nucleotides not matched to a gene: 14. Germline-derived CDR1 and CDR2 are LNHDA and SQIVND (reference sequence). CDR3: CASTMTLLAGHRELFF. CDR3 coding DNA: TGTGCCAGTACCATGACATTACTAGCGGGACACCGGGAGCTGTTTTTT.

The chain couples TRBV2 to TRBJ2-3; D possibly corresponds to TRBD2 (6 bases). The CDR3 sequence is 11 residues long. Germline CDR1 SNHLY, CDR2 FYNNEI. V was clipped by 6 bases and J by 7 bases, with 8 bases between them. The CDR3 bases are TGTGCCAGCAGGGAGGGATATACGCAGTATTTT. Translating it yields CASREGYTQYF.

J is TRBJ2-1 and V is TRBV20-1; the match to TRBD2 covers 15 bases. Germline lookup yields CDR1 DFQATT and CDR2 SNEGSKA (reference sequence). The CDR3 covers 16 residues. J lost 7 bases, V lost 5 bases, and 9 bases had no gene match. CDR3 DNA: TGCAGTGCTCCACAGACGGGACTAGCGGGAGGTAATGAGCAGTTCTTC. Its protein product is CSAPQTGLAGGNEQFF.

The chain uses TRBV27 and TRBJ2-3, with a weak D call TRBD1 (6 bases). Trimming pared 5 bases from V and 3 bases from J, leaving 21 bases between. Germline V gene data show CDR1 as MNHEY and CDR2 as SMNVEV (reference sequence). CDR3 length: 17 residues. The CDR3 DNA follows: TGTGCCAGCAGTCCGAGCCTAGGACAGACCCAAACAGATACGCAGTATTTT. Protein sequence: CASSPSLGQTQTDTQYF.

In DNA, the CDR3 is TGTGCCAGCAGTAAAGGACTCAACACCGGGGAGCTGTTTTTT. It translates to CASSKGLNTGELFF. This rearrangement joins TRBV7-3 to TRBJ2-2, with a weak D call TRBD2 (5 bases). CDR3 length: 14 amino acids. V lost 6 bases and J 2 bases, leaving 10 bases between the germline ends. Germline values: CDR1 SGHTA, CDR2 FQGTGA.

This clonotype was counted between two and nine times. The chain links TRBV19 to TRBJ1-1; a weak D match, TRBD1 (6 bases). Germline V gene sequence: CDR1 LNHDA, CDR2 SQIVND (reference sequence). V lost 6 bases, J lost 3 bases, and 17 bases lay in between. The CDR3 extends over 15 amino acids. The DNA of the CDR3 is TGTGCCAGTAGCACCGTGGGGGGGGCGCACACTGAAGCTTTCTTT. It encodes CASSTVGGAHTEAFF.

This clonotype was found a few times. The V call is TRBV5-1, the J call TRBJ2-2; TRBD2 is a possible D gene (6 bases). V lost 2 bases and J lost 0, with 20 bases in between. Per germline, CDR1 SGHRS and CDR2 YFSETQ. The CDR3 has 19 residues. CDR3 DNA: TGCGCCAGCAGCTTCCAACGGGAGACAACCTTCGCGAACACCGGGGAGCTGTTTTTT. Translating it yields CASSFQRETTFANTGELFF.

About this clonotype itself: At one end, the junction sequence differs from germline, possibly due to a read error. The chain has TRBV9 and TRBJ2-2; D ambiguous. The germline V gene has CDR1 SGDLS and CDR2 YYNGEE. The CDR3 runs 14 residues. The CDR3 reads CANSVGLTTGELFF. The CDR3 region has the DNA TGTGCCAACAGCGTAGGCCTCACCACCGGGGAGCTGTTTTTT.

The chain couples TRBV9 to TRBJ2-3; D not certain. Trimming pared 4 bases from V and 0 bases from J, leaving 12 bases between. Per germline, CDR1 SGDLS and CDR2 YYNGEE. The CDR3 is 15 amino acids. CDR3: CASSPTPISTDTQYF. In DNA, the CDR3 is TGTGCCAGCAGCCCCACCCCCATTAGCACAGATACGCAGTATTTT.

This sequence joins TRBV3-1 and TRBJ1-4; D uncertain. Trimming removed 1 base at V and 1 base at J, with 4 bases between. Germline V lookup: CDR1 LGHDT, CDR2 YNNKEL (reference sequence). The CDR3 is made up of 14 amino acids. CDR3 bases: TGTGCCAGCAGCCAAGGTGTAACTAATGAAAAACTGTTTTTT. Protein sequence: CASSQGVTNEKLFF.

Concerning this clonotype itself: This sequence may be a read error, since a much larger clone differs from it by one base. The V call is TRBV27, the J call TRBJ2-7; D remains unclear. The germline V gene has CDR1 MNHEY and CDR2 SMNVEV (reference sequence). This CDR3 contains 13 residues. Trimming shortened V by 0 bases and J by 4 bases, and 7 bases separated the two germline ends. CDR3 coding DNA: TGTGCCAGCAGTTTATCGTCCCGTTACGAGCAGTACTTC. Protein sequence: CASSLSSRYEQYF.

There are many counts of this clonotype. CDR3 nucleotide sequence: TGCAGTGCTCTACGGACTAGCGGGAGTCTTCACAATGAGCAGTTCTTC. It yields the protein CSALRTSGSLHNEQFF. V is TRBV20-1 and J is TRBJ2-1; 13 bases align to TRBD2. V was pared by 5 bases and J by 5 bases, with 9 bases of the junction left unmatched. The V gene's germline CDR1 is DFQATT and CDR2 SNEGSKA (reference sequence). The CDR3 totals 16 residues.

Concerning this clonotype: This may arise from a read error, as a much more abundant clone is one base away. The genes are TRBV11-3 and TRBJ2-7; D may correspond to TRBD1 or TRBD2 (6 bases each). CDR3 size: 13 residues. The V gene's germline CDR1 is SGHNT and CDR2 YENEEA. The CDR3 loop reads CASSMRGAYQQYF. The CDR3 nucleotides are TGTGCCAGCAGCATGAGGGGGGCCTACCAGCAGTACTTC.

In regard to this clonotype: Likely a read error: the CDR3 ends without its conserved phenylalanine or tryptophan. The V and J genes are TRBV5-1 and TRBJ1-5; D might be TRBD1 (6 bases). The CDR3 contains 14 residues. Germline loops: CDR1 SGHRS, CDR2 YFSETQ. The CDR3 coding sequence is TGCGCCAGCAGCTCGGAAGGGGGGGATCACCCCCAGCATCTT. Translating gives CASSSEGGDHPQHL.

This clonotype counts as medium-sized. The J gene is TRBJ1-1, the V gene TRBV10-3; D gene unclear. V shed 0 bases and J shed 3 bases, with 11 bases lying between them. The CDR3 consists of 15 residues. In germline, CDR1 is ENHRY, CDR2 SYGVKD. In nucleotides, the CDR3 is TGTGCCATCAGTGAGTCGAACCGTCGGGACACTGAAGCTTTCTTT. Translating gives CAISESNRRDTEAFF.

This clonotype was recorded a few times. The chain couples TRBV11-3 to TRBJ1-1, with unresolved D. The CDR3 length is 12 residues. V shed 2 bases and J shed 11 bases, with 12 bases lying between them. CDR1 is SGHNT, CDR2 YENEEA, per germline. CDR3 DNA: TGTGCCAGCAGCTTATATCGGACGAGGGCTTTCTTT. This gives the protein CASSLYRTRAFF.

The genes are TRBV12-3 or TRBV12-4 and TRBJ2-5; no clear D. Trimming shortened V by 2 bases and J by 1 base, and 14 bases separated the two germline ends. This CDR3 is built from 16 residues. Here the CDR3 DNA reads TGTGCCAGCAGTTTACTCCTGACTGGCGGCCAAGAGACCCAGTACTTC. This gives the protein CASSLLLTGGQETQYF.

The chain combines TRBV11-3 with TRBJ2-2, with 7 bases that match TRBD2. The CDR3 runs 18 residues. Per germline, CDR1 SGHNT and CDR2 YENEEA. The ends lost 4 bases at V and 6 bases at J; junction bases unmatched: 17. This CDR3 reads CASSSNPGLDLNSGELFF. The CDR3 DNA reads as TGTGCCAGCAGCTCCAACCCCGGACTAGACCTTAATTCCGGGGAGCTGTTTTTT.

V usage is TRBV9 and J usage is TRBJ1-3; D ambiguous. The V end lost 7 bases, the J end lost 8 bases, and 22 bases lay between the germline ends. The CDR3 is made up of 15 amino acids. Germline lookup yields CDR1 SGDLS and CDR2 YYNGEE. The CDR3 DNA reads as TGTGCCAGCGGGTCCCTCGGGTGCGCTGGCGACACCATATATTTT. It specifies CASGSLGCAGDTIYF. Filled out from reference TRBV9 and TRBJ1-3, the complete variable domain reads DSGVTQTPKHLITATGQRVTLRCSPRSGDLSVYWYQQSLDQGLQFLIQYYNGEERAKGNILERFSAQQFPDLHSELNLSSLELGDSALYFCASGSLGCAGDTIYFGEGSWLTVV.

This clonotype was counted ten times or more. V and J are TRBV6-5 and TRBJ1-5; no definite D call. This CDR3 contains 13 residues. V lost 1 base, J lost 4 bases, and 5 bases lay in between. Germline CDR1 is MNHEY and CDR2 is SVGAGI. CDR3 sequence reads: CASSYLQNQPQHF. In nucleotides, the CDR3 is TGTGCCAGCAGTTACTTACAGAATCAGCCCCAGCATTTT.

This clonotype is classed as medium-sized (0.01 to 0.1%). The rearrangement joins TRBV7-8 to TRBJ1-3, with 7 positions matching TRBD1. V lost 5 bases to trimming and J lost 0 bases; unmatched junction nucleotides: 13. Germline CDR1 is SGHVS and CDR2 is FQNEAQ. The CDR3 is 18 amino acids. CDR3 coding DNA: TGTGCCAGCAGCCTAATCGCCGGGACAGATGGCTCTGGAAACACCATATATTTT. Its protein product is CASSLIAGTDGSGNTIYF. The complete variable domain, with remaining parts taken from reference TRBV7-8 and TRBJ1-3, reads GAGVSQSPRYKVAKRGQDVALRCDPISGHVSLFWYQQALGQGPEFLTYFQNEAQLDKSGLPSDRFFAERPEGSVSTLKIQRTQQEDSAVYLCASSLIAGTDGSGNTIYFGEGSWLTVV.

The chain has TRBV30 and TRBJ2-6; 9 bases match TRBD1. With 8 bases clipped from V and 0 bases from J, the junction kept 11 bases outside the gene matches. The germline CDR1 and CDR2 sequences are GTSNPN and SVGIG (reference sequence). CDR3 length equals 17 residues. The CDR3 DNA follows: TGTGCCAGCACAGGGGGCCAGGGAAACTCTGGGGCCAACGTCCTGACTTTC. It is translated as CASTGGQGNSGANVLTF.

Remarks on this clonotype: It may be a read error: a sequence one base away is much more abundant. The chain employs TRBV10-3 and TRBJ1-5; D call uncertain. The CDR3 spans 16 residues. From germline, CDR1 is ENHRY and CDR2 SYGVKD. CDR3 nucleotides: TGTGCCATCAGTGAGCATCACAGTCAATTCAATCAGCCCCACCATTTT. Residues: CAISEHHSQFNQPHHF.

This clonotype was picked up many times. The chain is built from TRBV10-3 and TRBJ2-7; no reliable D call. Germline V gene lookup returns CDR1 ENHRY and CDR2 SYGVKD. The CDR3 covers 14 residues. V was pared by 6 bases and J by 1 base, with 13 bases between. In nucleotides, the CDR3 is TGTGCCATCAGCCCTGCACACCAATCCTACGAGCAGTACTTC. Translation gives CAISPAHQSYEQYF.

On this clonotype: A much larger clone is a single base away; this may be a read error. The rearrangement joins TRBV6-2 or TRBV6-3 to TRBJ1-2, with D hard to call. The CDR3 is 14 residues long. Germline CDR1 MNHEY, CDR2 SVGEGT. CDR3 nucleotides: TGTGCCAGCAGTCCGATCGACACCAACTATAGCTACACCTTC. Its protein is CASSPIDTNYSYTF.

This clonotype is deemed medium-sized. CDR3 sequence (DNA): TGTGCCAGCAACTACCCGGGACTAGCGGGACCCTACGAGCAGTACTTC. It encodes CASNYPGLAGPYEQYF. V and J are TRBV6-2 or TRBV6-3 and TRBJ2-7; 13 bases fit TRBD2. The V gene end was trimmed by 7 bases and the J gene end by 2 bases; junction bases not matched to a gene: 8. Germline lookup yields CDR1 MNHEY and CDR2 SVGEGT. This CDR3 is built from 16 residues.

The chain carries TRBV7-9 and TRBJ1-3; possibly TRBD1 for D (5 bases). This CDR3 has 14 residues. The V end was cut by 5 bases, the J end by 5 bases, with 13 bases between. Germline loops: CDR1 SEHNR, CDR2 FQNEAQ (reference sequence). This chain's CDR3 is CASSTWTLRNTIYF. The CDR3 coding sequence is TGTGCCAGCAGCACTTGGACACTGAGAAACACCATATATTTT.

This clonotype was detected ten times or more. The chain's CDR3 is CASGGTGFGYTF. Written as DNA, the CDR3 is TGTGCCAGCGGCGGGACAGGGTTTGGCTACACCTTC. The genes are TRBV3-1 and TRBJ1-2, with 9 positions matching TRBD1. CDR3 length equals 12 residues. V lost 8 bases to trimming and J lost 7 bases; unmatched junction nucleotides: 5. Germline lookup yields CDR1 LGHDT and CDR2 YNNKEL (reference sequence). Using reference TRBV3-1 and TRBJ1-2 for the parts outside the CDR3, the full variable domain is DTAVSQTPKYLVTQMGNDKSIKCEQNLGHDTMYWYKQDSKKFLKIMFSYNNKELIINETVPNRFSPKSPDKAHLNLHINSLELGDSAVYFCASGGTGFGYTFGSGTRLTVV.